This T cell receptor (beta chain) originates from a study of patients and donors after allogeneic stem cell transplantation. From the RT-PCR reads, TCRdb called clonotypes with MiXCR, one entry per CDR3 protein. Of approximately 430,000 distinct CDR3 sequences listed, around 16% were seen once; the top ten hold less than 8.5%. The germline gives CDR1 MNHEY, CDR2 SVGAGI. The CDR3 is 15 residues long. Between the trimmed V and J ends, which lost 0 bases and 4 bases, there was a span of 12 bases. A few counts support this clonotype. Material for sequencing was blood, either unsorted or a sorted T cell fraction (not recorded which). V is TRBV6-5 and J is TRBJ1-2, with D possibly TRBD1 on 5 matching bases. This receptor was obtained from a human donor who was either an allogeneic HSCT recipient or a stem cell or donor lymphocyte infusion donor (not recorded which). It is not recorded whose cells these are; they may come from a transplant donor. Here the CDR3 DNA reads TGTGCCAGCAGTTACTCAGGCAGGGCTTCCTATGGCTACACCTTC. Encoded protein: CASSYSGRASYGYTF.